This T cell receptor beta chain is from a study of blood T cell repertoires in COVID-19 (TCRdb year 2020). About the investigation overall: The collaborator samples originated in the United States, Italy and Spain and spanned the acute and convalescent phases of COVID-19. The material from the prospective study consisted of cDNA or gDNA derived from T cells, B-cell-depleted T cells, or PBMCs. The dataset comprised deeply sampled blood TCRbeta repertoires from subjects exposed to, actively infected with, or recovered from COVID-19. The repertoires were released in a freely available public database meant as a resource for research on the immune response to SARS-CoV-2. Samples came from the ongoing ImmuneRACE study (first 160 participants) plus 1,254 subjects from 6 global collaborators. Sample metadata almost always included a de-identified subject ID, COVID-19 status, age in years and sex. Where HLA class I and class II types were available, the types were taken from metadata supplied by the sample provider, not from assay-based typing. What the work shows at the level of the full study, not this receptor alone: The amount of clinical and demographic metadata varied by source and participant and was provided uncurated.

TCRbeta CDR3 regions were amplified from genomic DNA using the immunoSEQ Assay, a bias-controlled multiplex PCR. The original pipeline was this. The number of nucleated cells in each sample was estimated from the amplification of reference gene primers within the assay. Sequence reads were collapsed and filtered to measure the absolute abundance of every unique TCRbeta CDR3 rearrangement. For each sample, productive Simpson clonality was calculated as the square root of Simpson's diversity index over productive rearrangements. Held by TCRdb, this immuneACCESS table contains in-frame sequences only and omits some clones. Under half of the omission traces to an unresolved V gene where checked; the cause of the rest is unknown. The V and J calls and clone size are taken from that table; D and trimming were inferred from the DNA. The sample table lists around 260,000 clones, 90% of them with a count of one. 1.1% of the sample is in the top ten clones.

Remarks on this clone: The antigen it binds to is not known. The input lacks base qualities; no much larger clone sits a single base away.

In the prospective study, participants were roughly 18 to 100 years old, resided in about 25 geographic areas of the United States, and were enrolled through a virtual design. To assign participants to cohorts, the prospective study relied on clinical history that participants themselves reported in a screening survey and a study questionnaire. Recovered participants in ImmuneRACE Cohort 3 were defined as having two consecutive negative NP/OP PCR tests, clearance from a healthcare professional, or resolution of symptoms. Each participant in the prospective study had whole blood, serum and a nasopharyngeal or oropharyngeal swab collected by mobile phlebotomists. Participants in the prospective study had the option to provide additional blood draws and questionnaires over an approximately two-month period. Prospective study blood samples were shipped either frozen or at room temperature before DNA extraction.

Trimming costs V 6 bases and J 1 base, and their ends lie 7 bases apart. The CDR3 has 12 amino acids, counting the end cysteine and phenylalanine. Of the read, only the CDR3 DNA is kept; its 36 bases are in frame from base 1. According to the germline V gene, CDR1 reads MDHEN and CDR2 reads SYDVKM. This clonotype was obtained from a woman in her 30s who had recovered from COVID-19. The sequenced sample was PBMCs or T cells enriched from blood (not recorded which). The chain is made from TRBV28 and TRBJ2-7; no D gene call is confident. The CDR3 region has the sequence CASRSRSYEQYF. The nucleotide sequence reads TGTGCCAGCAGGAGTCGATCCTACGAGCAGTACTTC.